This TCR beta chain was captured in a study of CD8 T cells in Susac syndrome. cDNA came from approximately 0.5 to 1 ug RNA primed by random hexamers. TCRdb passed the immunoSEQ multiplex PCR reads through MiXCR, listing each CDR3 protein once. The table lists 250,000 to 300,000 distinct CDR3 sequences, about nine tenths of them singletons. CDR1 and CDR2 from the germline V gene are SGHAT and FQDESV (reference sequence). The CDR3 length is 13 residues. V shed 1 base and J shed 5 bases, with 9 bases lying between them. The clonotype comes from a human donor with multiple sclerosis. The V and J genes are TRBV11-1 and TRBJ2-7; D not resolved. The sequencing input was CD8+ T cells from PBMCs. CDR3 nucleotide sequence: TGTGCCAGCAGCTTAGGAAGTCTGGACGAGCAGTACTTC. It codes for CASSLGSLDEQYF.